The 25 T cell receptor beta chains in this list originate from one sample, sequenced in a study of regulatory T cells in long-lasting Graves disease. The time point is: newly diagnosed GD, antithyroid drugs for less than 3 months. Researchers made the TCR library from RNA that was extracted from PBMCs. Building the TCR beta libraries relied on iRepertoire HTBI primers, and CDR3 regions underwent Arm-PCR. In TCRdb, the multiplex PCR reads were re-called with MiXCR into one record per CDR3 protein. The data show about 500,000 distinct CDR3 sequences, with around 12% seen just once and over 7% held by the top ten. The same specimen was also included in a second study, on T cells in Graves' hyperthyroidism and ophthalmopathy.

Specimen: peripheral blood mononuclear cells (PBMCs), collected at new diagnosis, from a patient treated with antithyroid drugs. These receptors were collected from a woman aged 25 to 39 with Graves disease.

The chain links TRBV19 to TRBJ1-3; TRBD1 might be the D (5 bases). The germline CDR1 and CDR2 sequences are LNHDA and SQIVND (reference sequence). Trimming shortened V by 7 bases and J by 7 bases, and 26 bases separated the two germline ends. CDR3 length equals 17 residues. The CDR3 nucleotides are TGTGCCAGTAATGAGGGGACGGCTTTTCGGCGGGGGAACACCATATATTTT. This sequence encodes CASNEGTAFRRGNTIYF.

Turning to this clonotype: Since a far larger clone is one base different, this is likely a read error. The V call is TRBV6-1, the J call TRBJ2-3; TRBD1 aligns across 11 bases. The DNA end is a closer match to TRBJ2-1, so the J assignment may be wrong. Germline CDR1 is MNHNS and CDR2 is SASEGT. The CDR3 runs to 17 residues. The DNA of the CDR3 is TGCGCCAGCAGCCGAGACGCCGGGACAGGGGGGTACAATGAGCAGTTCTTC. This translates into CASSRDAGTGGYNEQFF.

This clonotype was detected many times. V usage is TRBV2 and J usage is TRBJ2-5, with no clear D. The CDR3 totals 12 residues. Deletions cut 7 bases from V and 2 bases from J, with 8 bases between. Germline V gene sequence: CDR1 SNHLY, CDR2 FYNNEI. In DNA, the CDR3 is TGTGCCAGCAAGTTAGTTCAAGAGACCCAGTACTTC. This encodes CASKLVQETQYF.

The sample holds many counts of this clonotype. The rearrangement joins TRBV11-2 to TRBJ1-4; D gene uncertain. Trimming cost V 3 bases and J 7 bases, with 9 bases left between them. Germline CDR1 is SGHAT and CDR2 is FQNNGV. This CDR3 region has 13 residues. Here the CDR3 DNA reads TGTGCCAGCAGCTTCGGAGGAGGTGAAAAACTGTTTTTT. This encodes CASSFGGGEKLFF. The variable domain in full, completed from reference TRBV11-2 and TRBJ1-4, reads EAGVAQSPRYKIIEKRQSVAFWCNPISGHATLYWYQQILGQGPKLLIQFQNNGVVDDSQLPKDRFSAERLKGVDSTLKIQPAKLEDSAVYLCASSFGGGEKLFFGSGTQLSVL.

The chain joins TRBV4-2 to TRBJ1-2; D is perhaps TRBD1 (6 bases). In germline, CDR1 is LGHNA, CDR2 YNFKEQ. Trimming removed 3 bases from V and 2 bases from J, with 13 bases in between. This CDR3 is 15 amino acids long. CDR3 loop: CASSHQWGGNYGYTF. The CDR3 bases are TGTGCCAGCAGCCACCAATGGGGGGGCAACTATGGCTACACCTTC.

This clonotype was seen a few times. J is TRBJ2-1 and V is TRBV11-3, with D uncertain. The CDR3 loop spans 12 amino acids. The V end was cut by 2 bases, the J end by 9 bases, with 8 bases between. CDR1 and CDR2 from the germline V gene are SGHNT and YENEEA. As DNA, the CDR3 is TGTGCCAGCAGCTTAACTTCATCTGAGCAGTTCTTC. Amino acid sequence: CASSLTSSEQFF.

Comments on this clonotype: A read error may be the cause here, since a much bigger clone is one base away. The chain combines TRBV18 with TRBJ1-1; D might be TRBD1 (5 bases). Per germline, CDR1 KGHSH and CDR2 LQKENI. CDR3 size: 15 residues. Here the CDR3 reads CASSPLEGLDTEASF. CDR3 coding DNA: TGTGCCAGCTCACCGTTGGAAGGGTTGGACACTGAAGCTTCCTTT.

The chain employs TRBV6-1 and TRBJ1-2, with D tentatively TRBD1 (6 bases). CDR1 and CDR2 from the germline V gene are MNHNS and SASEGT. Deletions cut 8 bases from V and 0 bases from J, with 28 bases between. The CDR3 extends over 19 amino acids. CDR3: CASSPLSPSFGTPNYGYTF. The CDR3 DNA sequence: TGTGCCAGCTCACCCCTTAGCCCCAGTTTCGGGACACCTAACTATGGCTACACCTTC.

This clonotype was seen more than once but under ten times. A junction boundary mismatches the germline segment, possibly from a read error. The rearrangement uses TRBV2 and TRBJ1-2; D is possibly TRBD1 (6 bases). Germline V lookup: CDR1 SNHLY, CDR2 FYNNEI. The CDR3 runs 15 residues. This CDR3 reads CASSLDPGHTYGCTF. The CDR3 DNA reads TGTGCCAGCAGCTTAGACCCGGGACACACCTATGGCTGCACCTTC.

This clonotype was seen many times. This chain uses TRBV11-2 with TRBJ2-5; 9 nucleotides align to TRBD2. The V segment lost 2 bases and the J segment 5 bases; nucleotides outside the gene matches: 12. This CDR3 region has 17 residues. Germline V gene sequence: CDR1 SGHAT, CDR2 FQNNGV. Here the CDR3 reads CASSLRPAGGAGETQYF. The CDR3 nucleotides read TGTGCCAGCAGCTTACGGCCGGCGGGGGGGGCTGGGGAGACCCAGTACTTC.

This clonotype was detected only a few times. The chain couples TRBV6-1 to TRBJ2-2, with D possibly being TRBD1 (6 bases). The CDR3 spans 14 residues. Germline CDR1 reads MNHNS; CDR2 reads SASEGT. V gave up 10 bases and J gave up 1 base, with 13 bases separating them. The CDR3 region has the DNA TGTGCCACCAAACCGGGACAGAACACCGGGGAGCTGTTTTTT. It encodes CATKPGQNTGELFF.

A few counts support this clonotype. The genes are TRBV5-6 and TRBJ2-1, with D perhaps matching TRBD1 (7 bases). This CDR3 is 15 amino acids long. Trimming stripped 6 bases from V and 8 bases from J, with 21 bases between. CDR1 and CDR2 (germline): SGHDT, YYEEEE. CDR3 sequence: CASIRGVLGEDEQFF. Here the CDR3 DNA reads TGTGCCAGCATCAGGGGGGTCCTAGGAGAGGATGAGCAGTTCTTC.

The chain combines TRBV30 with TRBJ2-2; TRBD2 matches 13 bases. The CDR3 length is 19 residues. Trimming took 1 base from V and 0 from J; bases not matched to a gene: 8. Per the germline V gene, CDR1 is GTSNPN and CDR2 is SVGIG (reference sequence). This CDR3 is CAWSDRRTSGRPNTGELFF. The CDR3, as DNA: TGTGCCTGGAGTGATCGGAGGACTAGCGGGAGACCGAACACCGGGGAGCTGTTTTTT. Full variable domain (outside the CDR3, taken from reference TRBV30 and TRBJ2-2): SQTIHQWPATLVQPVGSPLSLECTVEGTSNPNLYWYRQAAGRGLQLLFYSVGIGQISSEVPQNLSASRPQDRQFILSSKKLLLSDSGFYLCAWSDRRTSGRPNTGELFFGEGSRLTVL.

The V and J genes are TRBV19 and TRBJ2-1; 8 bases match TRBD2. Germline CDR1 and CDR2: LNHDA and SQIVND (reference sequence). V shed 8 bases and J 8 bases; nucleotides not matched to a gene: 14. The CDR3 consists of 15 residues. The CDR3 nucleotides are TGTGCCAGTCCGGATACCGGGAGGGCCCAGGATGAGCAGTTCTTC. It yields the protein CASPDTGRAQDEQFF. Full variable domain (rest looked up from reference TRBV19 and TRBJ2-1): DGGITQSPKYLFRKEGQNVTLSCEQNLNHDAMYWYRQDPGQGLRLIYYSQIVNDFQKGDIAEGYSVSREKKESFPLTVTSAQKNPTAFYLCASPDTGRAQDEQFFGPGTRLTVL.

This clonotype was seen ten or more times. The chain recombines TRBV27 with TRBJ2-6, with TRBD1 identical over 8 bases. Trimming removed 8 bases from V and 2 bases from J; junction bases left unmatched: 8. The CDR3 is 16 residues long. CDR1 is MNHEY, CDR2 SMNVEV, per germline (reference sequence). The CDR3 coding sequence is TGTGCCAGCGGGGGGACAGGTCTTCCTGGGGCCAACGTCCTGACTTTC. Its translation is CASGGTGLPGANVLTF.

This clonotype was detected only a few times. The genes are TRBV7-9 and TRBJ1-3; D gene ambiguous. The CDR3 contains 14 residues. Trimming took 4 bases from V and 1 from J, leaving 8 bases between them. CDR1 SEHNR and CDR2 FQNEAQ come from the germline V gene (reference sequence). CDR3: CASSSSSSGNTIYF. The CDR3 DNA sequence: TGTGCCAGCAGCTCATCGTCGTCTGGAAACACCATATATTTT.

The sample holds a few counts of this clonotype. V is TRBV20-1 and J is TRBJ2-2, with a possible D match to TRBD2 (5 bases). The CDR3 runs 15 residues. In germline, CDR1 is DFQATT, CDR2 SNEGSKA (reference sequence). V lost 5 bases and J 4 bases, leaving 17 bases between the germline ends. CDR3 coding DNA: TGCAGTGCTGGTGACCCCCGGGGAACCACCGGGGAGCTGTTTTTT. Its translation: CSAGDPRGTTGELFF.

A word on this clonotype: A much larger clone differs by one base, so this may be a read error. This rearrangement joins TRBV12-3 or TRBV12-4 to TRBJ1-5, with D possibly TRBD1 on 6 matching bases. The CDR3 extends over 13 amino acids. CDR3 in amino acids: CASRTGVAQPQRF. As DNA, the CDR3 is TGTGCCAGCAGGACAGGCGTGGCTCAGCCCCAGCGTTTT.

Many counts were recorded for this clonotype. This chain uses TRBV7-9 with TRBJ2-7; maybe TRBD2 (6 bases). The length of the CDR3 is 15 residues. The ends were cut back, 5 bases at V and 3 bases at J, with 17 bases in the middle. CDR1 and CDR2 (germline): SEHNR, FQNEAQ (reference sequence). CDR3: CASSHGSTRHYEQYF. CDR3 DNA: TGTGCCAGCAGCCACGGGAGTACGAGACACTACGAGCAGTACTTC.

There are many counts of this clonotype. The gene calls are TRBV18 and TRBJ2-7; 8 bases match TRBD2. The germline gives CDR1 KGHSH, CDR2 LQKENI. The CDR3 covers 15 residues. V trimming: 2 bases; J trimming: 5 bases; junction bases outside the gene matches: 8. DNA for the CDR3: TGTGCCAGCTCACCATCAAGCGGGAGCGACCACGAGCAGTACTTC. This translates into CASSPSSGSDHEQYF.

This clonotype was seen a few times. V is TRBV14 and J is TRBJ2-1, with 10 bases that match TRBD2. Trimming cost V 3 bases and J 6 bases; bases outside gene matches: 8. Germline loops: CDR1 SGHDN, CDR2 FVKESK. CDR3 size: 16 residues. The CDR3, as DNA: TGTGCCAGCAGCCAGTGGGGAGCGGGAGGGAGCAATGAGCAGTTCTTC. Residues: CASSQWGAGGSNEQFF.

A remark on this clonotype: Just one base apart from a much larger clone, this may be a read error. DNA of the CDR3: TGTGCCAGCAGTTTGAGACTAGCGGTCCCTTCCCCCTTCTACGAGCAGTACTTC. Its protein product is CASSLRLAVPSPFYEQYF. The chain carries TRBV28 and TRBJ2-7; 9 nucleotides agree with TRBD2. CDR3 length equals 18 residues. Germline CDR1 is MDHEN and CDR2 is SYDVKM. Unmatched junction bases numbered 15, after V lost 3 bases and J lost 3 bases. The variable domain in full, completed from reference TRBV28 and TRBJ2-7, reads DVKVTQSSRYLVKRTGEKVFLECVQDMDHENMFWYRQDPGLGLRLIYFSYDVKMKEKGDIPEGYSVSREKKERFSLILESASTNQTSMYLCASSLRLAVPSPFYEQYFGPGTRLTVT.

The chain carries TRBV30 and TRBJ2-3, with D maybe TRBD2 (5 bases). This CDR3 has 13 amino acids. CDR1 is GTSNPN and CDR2 is SVGIG in the germline V gene (reference sequence). V was cut by 2 bases and J by 0 bases, with 6 bases left in between. This CDR3 is CAWSWTSTDTQYF. The CDR3 nucleotides read TGTGCCTGGAGTTGGACTAGCACAGATACGCAGTATTTT.

This clonotype was picked up many times. V is TRBV6-1 and J is TRBJ2-2; no definite D call. Trimming cost V 1 base and J 2 bases, with 26 bases left between them. This CDR3 has 21 amino acids. Germline CDR1 MNHNS, CDR2 SASEGT. The CDR3 here is CASSEENVGYWTPLNTGELFF. The CDR3 DNA is TGTGCCAGCAGTGAAGAAAACGTGGGGTATTGGACCCCTCTTAACACCGGGGAGCTGTTTTTT.

This chain joins TRBV28 and TRBJ2-7; unclear D gene. The CDR3 runs 13 residues. The V gene lost 5 bases and the J gene lost 4 bases, with 12 bases spanning the gap. Germline V gene data show CDR1 as MDHEN and CDR2 as SYDVKM. CDR3 sequence reads: CASSLTPGYEQYF. The DNA of the CDR3 is TGTGCCAGCAGTCTTACACCCGGGTACGAGCAGTACTTC.